This T cell receptor beta chain was recovered during a study of blood T cells in healthy people across ages. Using a J-beta primer mix together with a sample-barcoded 5' primer, a second PCR was run for roughly 7 to 11 cycles. Tagging of each cDNA molecule was performed by a template-switch adaptor with 12 random nucleotides. Each CDR3 protein is one row after TCRdb ran MiXCR on the 5' RACE reads. Here the sample spans 1.5 million to 2 million distinct CDR3 sequences, about 31% being singletons. Trimming cost V 0 bases and J 7 bases, with 13 bases left between them. CDR1 is MGHRA, CDR2 YSYEKL, per germline. This CDR3 spans 16 amino acids.

The sequencing input was blood. V is TRBV4-1 and J is TRBJ1-6; possible D gene TRBD1, 6 bases. This clonotype originated in a woman in her twenties or thirties in good health. Here the CDR3 reads CASSQEGRGGNSPLHF. CDR3 coding DNA: TGCGCCAGCAGCCAAGAGGGCAGGGGAGGCAATTCACCCCTCCACTTT.